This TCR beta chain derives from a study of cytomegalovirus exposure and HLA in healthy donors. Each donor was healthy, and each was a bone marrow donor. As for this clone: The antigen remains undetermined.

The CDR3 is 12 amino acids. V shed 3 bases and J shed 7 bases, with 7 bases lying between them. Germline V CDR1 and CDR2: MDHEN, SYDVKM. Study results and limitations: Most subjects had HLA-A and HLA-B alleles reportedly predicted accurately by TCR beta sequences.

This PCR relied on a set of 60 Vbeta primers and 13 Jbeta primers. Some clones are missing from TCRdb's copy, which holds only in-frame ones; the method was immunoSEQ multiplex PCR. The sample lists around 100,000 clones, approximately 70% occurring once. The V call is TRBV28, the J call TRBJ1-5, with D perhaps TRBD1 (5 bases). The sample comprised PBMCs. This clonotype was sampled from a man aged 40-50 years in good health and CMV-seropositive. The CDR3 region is CASSLPGQPQHF. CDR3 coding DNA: TGTGCCAGCAGTTTGCCAGGGCAGCCCCAGCATTTT.